This T cell receptor (beta chain) was recorded in a study of cytomegalovirus exposure and HLA in healthy donors. Notes on the study in general: Later on, a genetic analysis was performed. It linked a missense variant in DCLRE1C with V- and J-gene trimming of TCR beta.

The PCR made use of 60 Vbeta and 13 Jbeta primers. This table comes from immunoSEQ multiplex PCR, and its TCRdb copy is limited to in-frame clones, with some not included. The sample lists some 95,000 clones, approximately 81% occurring once. Germline values: CDR1 SGHTA, CDR2 FQGTGA. This CDR3 has 16 residues. V was clipped by 1 base and J by 4 bases; unmatched bases: 6. In the case of this clone: No antigen is known for it.

Sequencing was done on a sample of PBMCs. This chain connects TRBV7-3 to TRBJ2-2; 7 bases align to TRBD2. The TCR sequence derives from a woman aged 40 to 55 in good health and CMV-seropositive. The DNA for the CDR3 is TGTGCCAGCAGCTTAAATGGCGGGAGTAGCACCGGGGAGCTGTTTTTT. It specifies CASSLNGGSSTGELFF.